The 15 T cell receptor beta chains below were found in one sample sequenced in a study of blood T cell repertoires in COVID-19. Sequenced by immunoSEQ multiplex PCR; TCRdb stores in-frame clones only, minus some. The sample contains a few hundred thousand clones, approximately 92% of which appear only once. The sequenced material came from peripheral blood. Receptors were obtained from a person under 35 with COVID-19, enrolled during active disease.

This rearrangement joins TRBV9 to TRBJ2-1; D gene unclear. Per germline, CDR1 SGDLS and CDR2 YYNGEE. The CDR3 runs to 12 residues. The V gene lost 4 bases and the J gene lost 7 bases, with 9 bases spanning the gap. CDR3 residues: CASSPSMNEQFF. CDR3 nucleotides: TGTGCCAGCAGCCCCTCTATGAATGAGCAGTTCTTC.

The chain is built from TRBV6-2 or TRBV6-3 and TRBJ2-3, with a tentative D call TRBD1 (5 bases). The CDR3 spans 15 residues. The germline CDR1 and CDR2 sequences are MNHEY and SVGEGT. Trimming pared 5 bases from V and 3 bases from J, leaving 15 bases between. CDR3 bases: TGTGCCAGCAGTACGACAGTTACTGTAACAGATACGCAGTATTTT. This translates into CASSTTVTVTDTQYF.

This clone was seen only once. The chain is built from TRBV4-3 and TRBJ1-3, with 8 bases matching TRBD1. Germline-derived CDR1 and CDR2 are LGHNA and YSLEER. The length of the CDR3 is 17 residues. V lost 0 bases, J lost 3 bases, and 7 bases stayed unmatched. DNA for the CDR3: TGCGCCAGCAGCCAAGACAGGACAGGGAATGTTGGAAACACCATATATTTT. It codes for CASSQDRTGNVGNTIYF.

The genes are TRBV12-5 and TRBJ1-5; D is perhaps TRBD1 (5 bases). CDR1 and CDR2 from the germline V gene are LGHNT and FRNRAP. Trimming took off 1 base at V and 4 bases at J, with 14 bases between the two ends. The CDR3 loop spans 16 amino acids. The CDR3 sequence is CASGLGTTAMNQPQHF. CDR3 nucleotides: TGTGCTAGTGGTTTGGGTACGACAGCCATGAATCAGCCCCAGCATTTT.

The CDR3 region is CASSLLGNTIYF. CDR3 DNA sequence: TGTGCCAGCAGCTTACTTGGAAACACCATATATTTT. The chain employs TRBV7-9 and TRBJ1-3; D uncertain. The CDR3 spans 12 residues. V lost 2 bases to trimming and J lost 3 bases, with 2 bases between them. Germline V gene sequence: CDR1 SEHNR, CDR2 FQNEAQ (reference sequence).

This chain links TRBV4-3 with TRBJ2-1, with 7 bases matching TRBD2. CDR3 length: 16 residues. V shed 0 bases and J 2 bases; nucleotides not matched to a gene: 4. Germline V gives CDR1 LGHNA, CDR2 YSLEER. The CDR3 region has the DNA TGCGCCAGCAGCCAAGAATCGCTAGCGGCCTACAATGAGCAGTTCTTC. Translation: CASSQESLAAYNEQFF.

The CDR3: CASSLGTSGSRLSTDTQYF. The CDR3 DNA is TGCGCCAGCAGCTTGGGGACTAGCGGGAGTAGGCTGAGCACAGATACGCAGTATTTT. The chain recombines TRBV5-1 with TRBJ2-3; 13 bases map to TRBD2. CDR1 SGHRS and CDR2 YFSETQ come from the germline V gene. This CDR3 has 19 amino acids. Unmatched junction bases numbered 7, after V lost 0 bases and J lost 0 bases. Full variable domain (missing parts from reference TRBV5-1 and TRBJ2-3): KAGVTQTPRYLIKTRGQQVTLSCSPISGHRSVSWYQQTPGQGLQFLFEYFSETQRNKGNFPGRFSGRQFSNSRSEMNVSTLELGDSALYLCASSLGTSGSRLSTDTQYFGPGTRLTVL.

The CDR3 reads CASSRLGGQVYNEQFF. In nucleotides, the CDR3 is TGTGCCAGCAGCCGCTTAGGTGGACAGGTTTACAATGAGCAGTTCTTC. The V gene is TRBV7-2, the J gene TRBJ2-1, with TRBD1 matching over 7 bases. V was pared by 5 bases and J by 4 bases, with 11 bases of the junction left unmatched. Germline V CDR1 and CDR2: SGHTA, FQGNSA. The CDR3 is 16 amino acids.

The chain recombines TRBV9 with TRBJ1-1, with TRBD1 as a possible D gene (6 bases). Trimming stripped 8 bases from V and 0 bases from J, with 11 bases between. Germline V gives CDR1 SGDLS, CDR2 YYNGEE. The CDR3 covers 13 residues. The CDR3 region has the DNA TGTGCCAGTGGGAGGGGGATGAACACTGAAGCTTTCTTT. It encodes CASGRGMNTEAFF.

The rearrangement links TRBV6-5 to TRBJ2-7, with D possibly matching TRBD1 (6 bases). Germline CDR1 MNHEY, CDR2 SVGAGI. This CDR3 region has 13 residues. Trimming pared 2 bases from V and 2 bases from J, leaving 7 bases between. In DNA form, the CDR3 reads TGTGCCAGCAGTTACGGGACAACCTACGAGCAGTACTTC. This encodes CASSYGTTYEQYF.

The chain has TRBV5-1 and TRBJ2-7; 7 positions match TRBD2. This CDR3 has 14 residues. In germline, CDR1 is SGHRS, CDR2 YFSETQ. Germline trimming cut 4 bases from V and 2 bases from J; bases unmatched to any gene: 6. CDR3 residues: CASSGGDVAYEQYF. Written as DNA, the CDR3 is TGCGCCAGCAGCGGGGGGGACGTAGCCTACGAGCAGTACTTC.

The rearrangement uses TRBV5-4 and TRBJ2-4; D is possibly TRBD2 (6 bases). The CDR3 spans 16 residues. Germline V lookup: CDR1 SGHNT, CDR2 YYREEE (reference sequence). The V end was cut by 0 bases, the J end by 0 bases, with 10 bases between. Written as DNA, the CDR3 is TGTGCCAGCAGCTTGGTGACTAGTGGAGCCAAAAACATTCAGTACTTC. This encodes CASSLVTSGAKNIQYF.

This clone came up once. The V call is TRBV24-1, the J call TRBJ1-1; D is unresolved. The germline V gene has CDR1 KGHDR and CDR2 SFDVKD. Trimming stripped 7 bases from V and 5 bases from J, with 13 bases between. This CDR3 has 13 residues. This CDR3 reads CATRGSGRTEAFF. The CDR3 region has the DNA TGTGCCACCAGGGGCTCCGGGAGAACTGAAGCTTTCTTT.

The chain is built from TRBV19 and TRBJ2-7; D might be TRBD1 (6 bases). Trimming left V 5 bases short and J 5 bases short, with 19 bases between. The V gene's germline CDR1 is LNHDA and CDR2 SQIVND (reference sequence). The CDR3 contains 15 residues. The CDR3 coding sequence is TGTGCCAGTAGTCCCCAGGGGCACCTCGTCCACGAGCAGTACTTC. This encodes CASSPQGHLVHEQYF.

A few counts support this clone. The CDR3 is CASSPSGQGNQPQHF. The CDR3 DNA sequence: TGTGCCAGCAGCCCTTCGGGACAGGGCAATCAGCCCCAGCATTTT. The chain couples TRBV7-9 to TRBJ1-5; 8 positions agree with TRBD1. This CDR3 is 15 amino acids long. V gave up 5 bases and J gave up 2 bases; unmatched junction bases: 5. Germline CDR1 is SEHNR and CDR2 is FQNEAQ (reference sequence).